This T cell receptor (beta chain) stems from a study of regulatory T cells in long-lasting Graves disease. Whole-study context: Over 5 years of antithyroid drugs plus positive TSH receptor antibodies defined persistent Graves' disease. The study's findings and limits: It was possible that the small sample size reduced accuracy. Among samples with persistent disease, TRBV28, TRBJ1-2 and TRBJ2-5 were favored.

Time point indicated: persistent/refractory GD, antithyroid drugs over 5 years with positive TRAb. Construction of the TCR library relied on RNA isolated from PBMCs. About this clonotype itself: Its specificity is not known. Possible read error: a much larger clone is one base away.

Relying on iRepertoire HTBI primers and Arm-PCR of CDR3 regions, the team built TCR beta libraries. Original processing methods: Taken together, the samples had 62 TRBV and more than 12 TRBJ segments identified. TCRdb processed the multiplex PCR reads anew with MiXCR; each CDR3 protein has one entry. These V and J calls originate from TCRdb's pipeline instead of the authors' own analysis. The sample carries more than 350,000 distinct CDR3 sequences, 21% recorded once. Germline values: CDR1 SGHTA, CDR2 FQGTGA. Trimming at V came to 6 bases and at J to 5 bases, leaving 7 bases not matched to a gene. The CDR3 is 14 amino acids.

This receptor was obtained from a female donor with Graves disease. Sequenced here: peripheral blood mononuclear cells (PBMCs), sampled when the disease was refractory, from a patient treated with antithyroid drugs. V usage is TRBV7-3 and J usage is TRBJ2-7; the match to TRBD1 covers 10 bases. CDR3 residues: CASSTGTGVHEQYF. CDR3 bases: TGTGCCAGCAGTACCGGGACAGGGGTTCACGAGCAGTACTTC.